Following are 26 T cell receptor beta chains from one sample sequenced in a study of T cells after yellow fever vaccination. TCRdb itself ran the 5' RACE reads through MiXCR, one entry per CDR3 protein. The table lists tens of thousands of distinct CDR3 sequences, around 7% of them singletons, with 30% to 45% in the top ten. The sequencing here drew on CD8+ T cells sorted from PBMCs, taken 5 to 6 days after the first yellow fever vaccination. These receptors originate from a man younger than 35 who received the YFV17D yellow fever vaccine.

This clonotype was recorded at least ten times. This sequence joins TRBV12-3 or TRBV12-4 and TRBJ1-2; D gene unclear. The V gene lost 2 bases and the J gene lost 4 bases, with 8 bases spanning the gap. The CDR3 has 13 residues. The CDR3 DNA follows: TGTGCCAGCAGTTTAACGGCAGGCTATGGCTACACCTTC. It yields the protein CASSLTAGYGYTF.

This clonotype has ten or more counts. This chain links TRBV28 with TRBJ1-5, with a possible D match to TRBD1 (6 bases). Germline V gives CDR1 MDHEN, CDR2 SYDVKM. This CDR3 contains 17 residues. Trimming removed 8 bases from V and 0 bases from J, with 20 bases in between. This CDR3 is CASLPIRGPYSNQPQHF. The CDR3 DNA follows: TGTGCCAGCCTTCCAATACGGGGGCCCTATAGCAATCAGCCCCAGCATTTT.

Many counts were recorded for this clonotype. This chain joins TRBV12-3 or TRBV12-4 and TRBJ1-1; weak D call: TRBD1 (5 bases). The CDR3 extends over 13 amino acids. With 6 bases removed from V and 4 bases from J, the gap between germline ends came to 12 bases. Here the CDR3 reads CASSQGPSTEAFF. CDR3 in DNA: TGTGCCAGCAGCCAGGGACCTTCCACTGAAGCTTTCTTT.

This clonotype was observed a handful of times. The V gene is TRBV7-8, the J gene TRBJ2-7; D remains ambiguous. V lost 7 bases and J lost 3, with 22 bases in between. This CDR3 region has 16 residues. CDR1 and CDR2 from the germline V gene are SGHVS and FQNEAQ. The CDR3 is CASIPSPQGLVYEQYF. The CDR3, as DNA: TGTGCCAGCATCCCTTCCCCACAAGGTCTCGTCTACGAGCAGTACTTC.

Ten or more counts support this clonotype. J is TRBJ2-5 and V is TRBV11-2; D possibly corresponds to TRBD2 (6 bases). Trimming pared 5 bases from V and 5 bases from J, leaving 9 bases between. Germline CDR1 SGHAT, CDR2 FQNNGV. The CDR3 has 12 residues. The chain's CDR3 is CASSLRGETQYF. CDR3 in DNA: TGTGCCAGCAGCCTACGGGGGGAGACCCAGTACTTC.

This rearrangement joins TRBV7-6 to TRBJ2-1; 9 bases are a match to TRBD1. CDR1 and CDR2 (germline): SGHVS, FNYEAQ. This CDR3 spans 15 amino acids. The V gene end was trimmed by 4 bases and the J gene end by 6 bases; junction bases not matched to a gene: 7. In DNA form, the CDR3 reads TGTGCCAGCAGCTACGGGACAGGGAGCCTCAATGAGCAGTTCTTC. The encoded protein is CASSYGTGSLNEQFF.

This clonotype was detected many times. The V and J genes are TRBV7-9 and TRBJ2-1; TRBD2 is a possible D gene (5 bases). The CDR3 length is 14 residues. The V end lost 10 bases, the J end lost 3 bases, and 16 bases lay between the germline ends. Germline CDR1 reads SEHNR; CDR2 reads FQNEAQ (reference sequence). CDR3 protein: CATPDGLNYNEQFF. CDR3 coding DNA: TGTGCCACCCCGGACGGACTCAACTACAATGAGCAGTTCTTC.

There are many counts of this clonotype. This chain joins TRBV10-3 and TRBJ2-7; unclear D gene. With 2 bases removed from V and 0 bases from J, the gap between germline ends came to 14 bases. From germline, CDR1 is ENHRY and CDR2 SYGVKD. The CDR3 loop spans 16 amino acids. As DNA, the CDR3 is TGTGCCATCAGTGAGCCCCACTCGACCAGCTCCTACGAGCAGTACTTC. Translation gives CAISEPHSTSSYEQYF.

In its sample, this clonotype was seen many times. The J gene is TRBJ2-1, the V gene TRBV27; 7 bases fit TRBD1. From germline, CDR1 is MNHEY and CDR2 SMNVEV (reference sequence). With 3 bases clipped from V and 7 bases from J, the junction kept 12 bases outside the gene matches. The CDR3 consists of 16 residues. Here the CDR3 reads CASSFLATGYRNEQFF. CDR3 sequence (DNA): TGTGCCAGCAGTTTCTTGGCGACAGGGTATAGGAATGAGCAGTTCTTC.

There are a few counts of this clonotype. V is TRBV21-1 and J is TRBJ1-3; the tabulated D call, TRBD1, remains unverified against the DNA. TRBV21-1 is a recognized pseudogene. This CDR3 region has 13 residues. The CDR3 coding sequence is TGTGCCAGCAAAGGGGGGTCTCTAAGGACCATATATTTT. As protein: CASKGGSLRTIYF.

The chain is built from TRBV5-1 and TRBJ2-3; a weak D match, TRBD1 (6 bases). The length of the CDR3 is 18 residues. Per germline, CDR1 SGHRS and CDR2 YFSETQ. V shed 2 bases and J shed 0 bases, with 19 bases lying between them. As DNA, the CDR3 is TGCGCCAGCAGCTTTTTTCCCCGACAGGCGAGTAGCACAGATACGCAGTATTTT. Its translation is CASSFFPRQASSTDTQYF.

In its sample, this clonotype was seen many times. V is TRBV4-2 and J is TRBJ2-1; 7 bases align to TRBD2. The CDR3 spans 14 residues. CDR1 LGHNA and CDR2 YNFKEQ come from the germline V gene. V was pared by 0 bases and J by 7 bases, with 3 bases of the junction left unmatched. The CDR3 nucleotides are TGTGCCAGCAGCCAAGATCGGGGGGATAATGAGCAGTTCTTC. Translated: CASSQDRGDNEQFF.

The chain is built from TRBV7-6 and TRBJ2-3; D not certain. Trimming left V 0 bases short and J 4 bases short, with 14 bases between. Germline V gives CDR1 SGHVS, CDR2 FNYEAQ. There are 16 residues in the CDR3. For the CDR3, the DNA is TGTGCCAGCAGCTTAGCGTTGCGGTCCGTACCAGATACGCAGTATTTT. It is translated as CASSLALRSVPDTQYF.

Comment on this clonotype: A much larger clone differs by one base, so this may be a read error. The chain carries TRBV27 and TRBJ2-1, with 10 bases lining up with TRBD1. Losses at the gene ends were 11 bases for V and 2 bases for J; bases not matched to a gene: 12. Germline values: CDR1 MNHEY, CDR2 SMNVEV (reference sequence). CDR3 length equals 16 residues. The CDR3 sequence is CAGCLSGTGAYNEQFF. The DNA for the CDR3 is TGTGCCGGCTGCCTCTCCGGGACAGGGGCCTACAATGAGCAGTTCTTC.

The sample holds many counts of this clonotype. The chain recombines TRBV10-1 with TRBJ2-1; 8 nucleotides line up with TRBD2. The V gene end was trimmed by 1 base and the J gene end by 13 bases; junction bases not matched to a gene: 6. Germline V gene sequence: CDR1 WNHNN, CDR2 SYGVQD (reference sequence). CDR3 length equals 13 residues. CDR3 bases: TGCGCCAGCAGTGAGTACACCGGGACTAGTCAGTTCTTC. It translates to CASSEYTGTSQFF.

This chain links TRBV6-5 with TRBJ2-3; D ambiguous. Per germline, CDR1 MNHEY and CDR2 SVGAGI. V lost 0 bases to trimming and J lost 0 bases, with 13 bases between them. The CDR3 has 17 residues. CDR3 sequence: CASSYSSPTLSTDTQYF. CDR3 DNA: TGTGCCAGCAGTTACTCGTCCCCAACTCTGAGCACAGATACGCAGTATTTT.

This clonotype was found a few times. V and J are TRBV7-3 and TRBJ2-5; 8 bases are shared with TRBD1. This CDR3 comprises 15 residues. From germline, CDR1 is SGHTA and CDR2 FQGTGA. The junction had 6 bases not matched to a gene; V was cut back by 5 bases and J by 1 base. The CDR3 DNA follows: TGTGCCAGCAGCCCCCACGGGACAGGCCAAGAGACCCAGTACTTC. It specifies CASSPHGTGQETQYF.

This clonotype was counted many times. This chain joins TRBV12-3 or TRBV12-4 and TRBJ2-1; 11 bases match TRBD2. This CDR3 has 15 amino acids. Trimming removed 2 bases from V and 5 bases from J; junction bases left unmatched: 2. The CDR3 here is CASSLFSGGDNEQFF. The CDR3 DNA follows: TGTGCCAGCAGTTTATTTAGCGGGGGGGACAATGAGCAGTTCTTC.

This clonotype was seen repeatedly, ten times or more. V is TRBV7-6 and J is TRBJ2-1; D might be TRBD2 (7 bases). The V end lost 6 bases, the J end lost 7 bases, and 16 bases lay between the germline ends. Germline CDR1 and CDR2: SGHVS and FNYEAQ. This CDR3 has 14 amino acids. CDR3 in amino acids: CASSPRGALNEQFF. In DNA, the CDR3 is TGTGCCAGCAGTCCCCGGGGGGCATTGAATGAGCAGTTCTTC. Supplemented by reference TRBV7-6 and TRBJ2-1, the full variable domain reads GAGVSQSPRYKVTKRGQDVALRCDPISGHVSLYWYRQALGQGPEFLTYFNYEAQQDKSGLPNDRFSAERPEGSISTLTIQRTEQRDSAMYRCASSPRGALNEQFFGPGTRLTVL.

This chain uses TRBV27 with TRBJ2-2; D may correspond to TRBD1 or TRBD2 (5 bases each). V was pared by 2 bases and J by 10 bases, with 14 bases between. CDR1 MNHEY and CDR2 SMNVEV come from the germline V gene (reference sequence). The CDR3 is made up of 14 amino acids. CDR3 in amino acids: CASSLGDLGMELFF. CDR3 nucleotides: TGTGCCAGCAGTTTAGGGGACCTGGGGATGGAGCTGTTTTTT.

A remark on this clonotype: A single base separates this from a much larger clone, so it may be a read error. The chain combines TRBV12-3 or TRBV12-4 with TRBJ2-5; D not resolved. The CDR3 covers 14 residues. V lost 10 bases and J lost 0, with 15 bases in between. This CDR3 is CAIWSNGYQETQYF. The DNA of the CDR3 is TGTGCCATCTGGTCCAACGGATACCAAGAGACCCAGTACTTC.

This clonotype has only a few counts. CDR3 region: CASSNPSIAFNEQFF. CDR3 bases: TGTGCCAGTAGTAACCCCAGCATCGCGTTCAATGAGCAGTTCTTC. The V gene is TRBV19, the J gene TRBJ2-1; D gene uncertain. CDR1 is LNHDA, CDR2 SQIVND, per germline (reference sequence). This CDR3 is built from 15 residues. V was pared by 4 bases and J by 6 bases, with 16 bases between.

The gene calls are TRBV7-9 and TRBJ2-3; 9 bases agree with TRBD2. Germline CDR1 and CDR2: SEHNR and FQNEAQ (reference sequence). This CDR3 is built from 17 residues. V dropped 5 bases and J dropped 4; count of bases not matched to a gene: 13. The DNA for the CDR3 is TGTGCCAGCAGCCCACAAACTAGCGGGTATCATTCAGATACGCAGTATTTT. The encoded protein is CASSPQTSGYHSDTQYF.

This clonotype occurred many times. V usage is TRBV6-5 and J usage is TRBJ2-1, with 11 positions matching TRBD2. The CDR3 has 17 residues. Trimming cost V 2 bases and J 9 bases; bases outside gene matches: 12. Germline CDR1 and CDR2: MNHEY and SVGAGI. The CDR3 nucleotides read TGTGCCAGCAGTTACCTGGCTAGCGGGGGGCCGAAGAGTGAGCAGTTCTTC. This translates into CASSYLASGGPKSEQFF.

This clonotype was counted at least ten times. This chain connects TRBV29-1 to TRBJ2-3, with TRBD2 as a possible D gene (5 bases). There are 13 residues in the CDR3. The germline gives CDR1 SQVTM, CDR2 ANQGSEA. Trimming pared 7 bases from V and 6 bases from J, leaving 17 bases between. CDR3 bases: TGCAGCGCCGAAAGAAGCGGTCCGGATACGCAGTATTTT. Protein sequence: CSAERSGPDTQYF.

V and J are TRBV4-1 and TRBJ2-2; 9 bases agree with TRBD2. Per the germline V gene, CDR1 is MGHRA and CDR2 is YSYEKL. The ends lost 1 base at V and 6 bases at J; junction bases unmatched: 3. This CDR3 is 15 amino acids long. The CDR3 nucleotides are TGCGCCAGCAGCCAAGTGCCTAGCGGGGCCGGGGAGCTGTTTTTT. This codes for CASSQVPSGAGELFF.